This TCR beta chain was identified during a study of lymphopenia after photon versus proton radiotherapy. The repertoire was sequenced with immunoSEQ multiplex PCR; TCRdb's copy has only in-frame clones and lacks some. Here the sample spans about 160,000 clones, roughly nine tenths being singletons. With 0 bases clipped from V and 7 bases from J, the junction kept 8 bases outside the gene matches. From germline, CDR1 is SGHRS and CDR2 YFSETQ. The CDR3 has 15 residues. Of note for this clone: Antigen unknown.

Overall study findings and caveats: Post-nadir diversity loss with photons came from oligoclonal expansion, particularly CD8+ Temra cells.

The chain employs TRBV5-1 and TRBJ1-2; 8 positions agree with TRBD1. The clonotype was recovered from a middle-aged man with gastric cancer. The starting material was peripheral blood, obtained from a patient treated with photon-based radiotherapy. CDR3 amino acids: CASSLEGQGARGYTF. In DNA, the CDR3 is TGCGCCAGCAGCTTGGAGGGGCAGGGGGCGCGTGGCTACACCTTC.